This T cell receptor beta chain originates from a study of beta chain features in type 1 diabetes. This clone has just a few counts. The sample contains more than one DNA sequence encoding this CDR3. Per the germline V gene, CDR1 is MNHEY and CDR2 is SVGAGI. This CDR3 comprises 13 residues. J gave up 6 bases and V 6 bases, and 7 bases lay outside the gene matches. Every isolated RNA sample was fully reverse transcribed, so sequencing captured expressed TCRB transcripts. Only in-frame clones appear in the TCRdb table, and some are missing; sequencing was by immunoSEQ multiplex PCR. Of about 300,000 clones in the sample, approximately 8.1% were seen once.

This receptor was identified in a woman between 18 and 29 years old in good health. Source material: central memory CD4+ T cells from blood. The chain recombines TRBV6-5 with TRBJ2-7, with TRBD1 matching 8 bases. The CDR3 bases are TGTGCCAGCAGCCCCCGGACAGGGAGCGAGCAGTACTTC. It is translated as CASSPRTGSEQYF.